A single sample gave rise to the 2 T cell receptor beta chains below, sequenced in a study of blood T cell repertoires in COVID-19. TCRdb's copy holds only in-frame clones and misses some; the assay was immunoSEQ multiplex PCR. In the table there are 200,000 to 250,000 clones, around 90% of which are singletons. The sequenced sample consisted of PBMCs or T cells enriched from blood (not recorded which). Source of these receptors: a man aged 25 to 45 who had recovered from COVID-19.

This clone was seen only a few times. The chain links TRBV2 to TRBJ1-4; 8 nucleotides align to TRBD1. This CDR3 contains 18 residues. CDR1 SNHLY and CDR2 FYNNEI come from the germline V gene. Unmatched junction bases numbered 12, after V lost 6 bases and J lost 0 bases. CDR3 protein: CASRPTTGGFSTNEKLFF. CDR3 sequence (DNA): TGTGCCAGCAGGCCCACCACAGGGGGTTTTTCAACTAATGAAAAACTGTTTTTT.

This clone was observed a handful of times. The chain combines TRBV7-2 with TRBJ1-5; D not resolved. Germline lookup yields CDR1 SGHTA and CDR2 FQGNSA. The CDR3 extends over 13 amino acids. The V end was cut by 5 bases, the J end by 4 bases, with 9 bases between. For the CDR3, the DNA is TGTGCCAGCAGCACTGAGAGAAATCAGCCCCAGCATTTT. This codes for CASSTERNQPQHF.